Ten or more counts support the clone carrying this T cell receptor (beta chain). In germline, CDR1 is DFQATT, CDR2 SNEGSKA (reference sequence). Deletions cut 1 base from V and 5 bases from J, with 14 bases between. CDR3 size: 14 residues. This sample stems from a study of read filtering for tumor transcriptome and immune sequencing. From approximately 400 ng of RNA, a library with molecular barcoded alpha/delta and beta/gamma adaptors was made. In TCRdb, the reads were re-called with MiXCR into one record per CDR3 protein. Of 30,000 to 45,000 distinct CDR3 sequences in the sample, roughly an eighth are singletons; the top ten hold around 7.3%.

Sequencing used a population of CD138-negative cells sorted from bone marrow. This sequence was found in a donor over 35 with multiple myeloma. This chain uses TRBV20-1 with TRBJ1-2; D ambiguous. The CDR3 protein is CSARVQAIAYGYTF. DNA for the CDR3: TGCAGTGCTAGAGTCCAGGCGATAGCGTATGGCTACACCTTC.